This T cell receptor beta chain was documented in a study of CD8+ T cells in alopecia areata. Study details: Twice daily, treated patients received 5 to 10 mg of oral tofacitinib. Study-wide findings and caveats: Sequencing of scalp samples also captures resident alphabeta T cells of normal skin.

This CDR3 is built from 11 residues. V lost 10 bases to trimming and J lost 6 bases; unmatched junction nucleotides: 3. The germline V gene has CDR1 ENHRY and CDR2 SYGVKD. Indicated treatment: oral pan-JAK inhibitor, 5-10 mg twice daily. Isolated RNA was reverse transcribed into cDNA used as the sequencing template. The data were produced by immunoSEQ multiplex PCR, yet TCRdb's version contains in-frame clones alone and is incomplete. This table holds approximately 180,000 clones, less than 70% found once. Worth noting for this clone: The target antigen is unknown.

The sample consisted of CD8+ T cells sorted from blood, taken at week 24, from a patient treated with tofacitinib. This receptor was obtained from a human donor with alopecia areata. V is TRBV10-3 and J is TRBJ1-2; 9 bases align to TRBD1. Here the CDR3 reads CATTGGNGYTF. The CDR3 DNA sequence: TGTGCCACAACAGGGGGCAATGGCTACACCTTC.